This T cell receptor beta chain came from a study of OX40 agonist ivuxolimab in advanced cancers. Context from the whole study: Ivuxolimab was a fully human IgG2 agonistic monoclonal antibody targeting the costimulatory receptor OX40 (CD134). Among the approximately 54 dose-escalation patients, approximately 20 had hepatocellular carcinoma, roughly 15 melanoma, 9 renal cell carcinoma and 9 head and neck cancer. The monotherapy dose-escalation portion (N ≈ 52 patients) of the phase I ivuxolimab trial is reported in the paper. Prior anti-PD-1, anti-PD-L1 or anti-CTLA-4 therapy was permitted, and checkpoint inhibitors had been received by roughly 42% of dose-escalation patients. In the dose-escalation cohort, more than 80% of patients were male, and the mean age was around 60 years with a range of roughly 23 to 79. Intravenous ivuxolimab was administered to patients every 2 weeks at six dose levels: 0.01, 0.1, 0.3, 1.5, 3 and 10 mg/kg. Partial responses occurred in three dose-escalation patients: two with cutaneous melanoma and one with hepatocellular carcinoma. The point of sequencing TCRbeta in the periphery was to test whether ivuxolimab changed TCR sequence diversity and drove clonal T-cell expansion. The paper's findings and limits, for the study overall: On average, CD8+ T cells showed more expanded clones than CD4+ T cells after ivuxolimab. The antigen specificity of the peripheral T cells that underwent clonal expansion was not determined. Low levels of normalized T-cell clonal expansion were also seen in some nonresponding patients. In the 0.1-3.0 mg/kg groups, partial responders had among the lowest normalized peripheral clonal expansion, particularly in CD8+ T cells. At doses of 0.1 to 3.0 mg/kg, clonal expansion of both CD4+ and CD8+ T cells in blood was seen between baseline and week 6.

For sequencing of the TCRbeta CDR3 region, genomic DNA was extracted from the sorted cells. The immunoSEQ Assay was used for sequencing of TCRbeta CDR3 regions. The source is immuneACCESS, and TCRdb retained only in-frame sequences with V and J called. Part of the clones is not carried over; for the studies checked, unresolved V genes explain less than half of this, and the remainder is unexplained. This sample is represented by roughly 30,000 clones; roughly 83% of them were singletons. 15% to 20% of the sample is in the top ten clones. As for this clone: The antigen it binds to is not known. Per-base quality was not reported, and no clone a single base away is much larger than it.

The CDR3, cysteine through phenylalanine, is 14 amino acids long. The DNA shown is the 42-base CDR3, in frame from base 1. The germline V gene yields SGHRS for CDR1 and YFSETQ for CDR2. Trimming costs V 2 bases and J 4 bases, and their ends lie 9 bases apart. The trial excluded patients who had a history of autoimmune disease or who were on systemic immunosuppression. In every dose cohort, peripheral blood was drawn for TCR sequencing at baseline, cycle 4 day 1, and cycle 7 day 1. Samples came from an open-label, multicenter, first-in-human phase I dose-escalation trial of ivuxolimab. Adults with locally advanced or metastatic melanoma, renal cell carcinoma, hepatocellular carcinoma or head and neck squamous cell carcinoma were enrolled in the trial. Before TCR sequencing, CD4+ T cells and CD8+ T cells were sorted from peripheral blood as separate populations.

The TCR sequence derives from an adult with an advanced solid tumor such as melanoma, head and neck, liver or kidney cancer. This material consisted of CD4+ or CD8+ T cells sorted from blood, taken in a trial of the OX40 agonist ivuxolimab. This chain is built from TRBV5-1 and TRBJ1-4; possibly the D gene is TRBD1, per 5 matching bases. The CDR3 in this case is CASSFDSFNEKLFF. The DNA sequence reads TGCGCCAGCAGCTTCGACAGCTTTAATGAAAAACTGTTTTTT.